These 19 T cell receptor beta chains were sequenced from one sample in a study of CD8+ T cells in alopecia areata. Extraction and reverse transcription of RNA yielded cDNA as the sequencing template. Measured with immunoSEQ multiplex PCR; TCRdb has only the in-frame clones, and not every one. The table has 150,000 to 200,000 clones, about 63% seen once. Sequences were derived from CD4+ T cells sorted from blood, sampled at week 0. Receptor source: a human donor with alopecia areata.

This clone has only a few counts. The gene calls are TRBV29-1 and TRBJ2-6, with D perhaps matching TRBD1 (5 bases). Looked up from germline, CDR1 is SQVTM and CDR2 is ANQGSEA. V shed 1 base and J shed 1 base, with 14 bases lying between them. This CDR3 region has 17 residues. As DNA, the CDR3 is TGCAGCGTTGAAGGGTTTCAGGGCGGTTCTGGGGCCAACGTCCTGACTTTC. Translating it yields CSVEGFQGGSGANVLTF.

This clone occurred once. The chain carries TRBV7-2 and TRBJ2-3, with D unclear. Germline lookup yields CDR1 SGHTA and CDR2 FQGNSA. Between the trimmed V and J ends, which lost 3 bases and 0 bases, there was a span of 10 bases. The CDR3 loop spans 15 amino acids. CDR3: CASSFGFISTDTQYF. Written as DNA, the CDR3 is TGTGCCAGCAGCTTCGGGTTCATTAGCACAGATACGCAGTATTTT.

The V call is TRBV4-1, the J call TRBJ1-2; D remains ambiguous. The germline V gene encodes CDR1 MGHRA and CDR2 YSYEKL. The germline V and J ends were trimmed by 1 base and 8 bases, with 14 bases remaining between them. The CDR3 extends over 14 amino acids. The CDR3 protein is CASSQVSAAGGYTF. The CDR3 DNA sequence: TGCGCCAGCAGCCAAGTCAGCGCAGCAGGAGGCTACACCTTC.

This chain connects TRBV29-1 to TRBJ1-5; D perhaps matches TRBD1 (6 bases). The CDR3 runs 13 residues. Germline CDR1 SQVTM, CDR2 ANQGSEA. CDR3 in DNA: TGCGCGGTAGGTGGCAGGGGAAGTCAGCCCCAGCATTTT. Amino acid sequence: CAVGGRGSQPQHF.

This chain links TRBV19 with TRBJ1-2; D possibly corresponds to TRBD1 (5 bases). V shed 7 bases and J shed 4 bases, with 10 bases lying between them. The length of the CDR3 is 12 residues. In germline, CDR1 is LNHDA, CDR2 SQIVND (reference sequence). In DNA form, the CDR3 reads TGTGCCAGTAACATAAGGGGCTATGGCTACACCTTC. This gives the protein CASNIRGYGYTF.

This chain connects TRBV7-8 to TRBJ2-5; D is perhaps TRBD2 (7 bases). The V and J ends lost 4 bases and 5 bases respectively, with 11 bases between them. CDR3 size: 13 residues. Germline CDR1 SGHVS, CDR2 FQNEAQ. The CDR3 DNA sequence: TGTGCCAGCAGCTCCCGGGGGGCGGAGACCCAGTACTTC. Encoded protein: CASSSRGAETQYF.

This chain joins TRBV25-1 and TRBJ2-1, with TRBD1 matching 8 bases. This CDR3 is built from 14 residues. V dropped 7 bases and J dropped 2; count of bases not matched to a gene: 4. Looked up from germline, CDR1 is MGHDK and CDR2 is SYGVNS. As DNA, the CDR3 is TGTGCCAGCACGAGGACAGGGACCTACAATGAGCAGTTCTTC. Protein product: CASTRTGTYNEQFF.

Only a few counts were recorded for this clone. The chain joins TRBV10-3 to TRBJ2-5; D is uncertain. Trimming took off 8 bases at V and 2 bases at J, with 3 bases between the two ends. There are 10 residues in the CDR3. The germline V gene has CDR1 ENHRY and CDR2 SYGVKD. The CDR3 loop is CAIGQETQYF. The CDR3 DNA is TGTGCCATCGGACAAGAGACCCAGTACTTC.

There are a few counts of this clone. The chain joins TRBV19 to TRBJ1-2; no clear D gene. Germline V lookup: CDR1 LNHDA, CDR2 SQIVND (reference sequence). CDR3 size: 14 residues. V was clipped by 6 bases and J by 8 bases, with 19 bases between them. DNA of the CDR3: TGTGCCAGTAGGAAGGACGTTACCATCTTCGGCTACACCTTC. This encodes CASRKDVTIFGYTF.

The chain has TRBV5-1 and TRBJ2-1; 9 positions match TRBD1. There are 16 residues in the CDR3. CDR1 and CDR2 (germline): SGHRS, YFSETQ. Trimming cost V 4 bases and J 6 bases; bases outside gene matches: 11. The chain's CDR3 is CASSPPLQGAGNEQFF. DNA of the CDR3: TGCGCCAGCAGCCCACCTCTACAGGGGGCTGGCAATGAGCAGTTCTTC. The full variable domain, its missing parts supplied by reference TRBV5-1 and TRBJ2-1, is KAGVTQTPRYLIKTRGQQVTLSCSPISGHRSVSWYQQTPGQGLQFLFEYFSETQRNKGNFPGRFSGRQFSNSRSEMNVSTLELGDSALYLCASSPPLQGAGNEQFFGPGTRLTVL.

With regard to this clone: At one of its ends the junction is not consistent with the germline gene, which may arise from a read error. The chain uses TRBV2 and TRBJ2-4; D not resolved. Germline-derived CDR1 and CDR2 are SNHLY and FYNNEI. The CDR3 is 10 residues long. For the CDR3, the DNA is TGTGCCAGCGATAAGGTCTCGTGGAACTTC. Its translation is CASDKVSWNF.

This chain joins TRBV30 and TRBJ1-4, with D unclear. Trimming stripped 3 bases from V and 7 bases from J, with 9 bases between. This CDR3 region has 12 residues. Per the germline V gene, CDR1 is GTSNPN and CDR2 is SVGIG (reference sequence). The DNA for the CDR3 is TGTGCCTGGAGCCTCTCTGTTGAAAAACTGTTTTTT. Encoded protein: CAWSLSVEKLFF.

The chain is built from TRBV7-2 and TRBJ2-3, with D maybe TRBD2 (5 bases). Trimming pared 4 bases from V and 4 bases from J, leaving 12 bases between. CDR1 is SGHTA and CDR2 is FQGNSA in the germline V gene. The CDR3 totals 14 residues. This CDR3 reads CASSSLLVSDTQYF. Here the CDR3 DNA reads TGTGCCAGCAGCTCCTTACTAGTTTCAGATACGCAGTATTTT.

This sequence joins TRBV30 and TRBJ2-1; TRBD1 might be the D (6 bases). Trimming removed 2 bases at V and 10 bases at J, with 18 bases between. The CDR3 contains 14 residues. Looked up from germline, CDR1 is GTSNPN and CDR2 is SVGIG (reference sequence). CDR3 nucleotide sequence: TGTGCCTGGAGTAGGGATGGGGGCGCCGGGGAGCAGTTCTTC. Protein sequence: CAWSRDGGAGEQFF. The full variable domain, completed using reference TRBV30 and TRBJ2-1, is SQTIHQWPATLVQPVGSPLSLECTVEGTSNPNLYWYRQAAGRGLQLLFYSVGIGQISSEVPQNLSASRPQDRQFILSSKKLLLSDSGFYLCAWSRDGGAGEQFFGPGTRLTVL.

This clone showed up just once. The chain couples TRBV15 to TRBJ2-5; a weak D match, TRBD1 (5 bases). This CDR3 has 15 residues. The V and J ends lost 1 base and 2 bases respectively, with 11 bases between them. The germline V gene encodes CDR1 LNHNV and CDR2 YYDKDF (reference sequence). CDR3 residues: CATSRAGPIQETQYF. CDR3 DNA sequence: TGTGCCACCAGCAGAGCAGGGCCAATTCAAGAGACCCAGTACTTC.

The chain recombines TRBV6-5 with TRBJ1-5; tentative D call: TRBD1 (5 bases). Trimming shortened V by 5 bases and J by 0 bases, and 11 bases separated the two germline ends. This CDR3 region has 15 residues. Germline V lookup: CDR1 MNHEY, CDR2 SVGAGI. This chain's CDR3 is CASSAGIDSNQPQHF. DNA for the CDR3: TGTGCCAGCAGTGCAGGGATAGATAGCAATCAGCCCCAGCATTTT.

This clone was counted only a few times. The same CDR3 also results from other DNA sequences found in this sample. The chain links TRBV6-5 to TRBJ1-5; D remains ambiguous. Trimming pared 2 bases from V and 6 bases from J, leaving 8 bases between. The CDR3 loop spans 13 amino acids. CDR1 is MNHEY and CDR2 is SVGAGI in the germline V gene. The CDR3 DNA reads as TGTGCCAGCAGTTACAGGGTTCGTCAGCCCCAGCATTTT. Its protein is CASSYRVRQPQHF.

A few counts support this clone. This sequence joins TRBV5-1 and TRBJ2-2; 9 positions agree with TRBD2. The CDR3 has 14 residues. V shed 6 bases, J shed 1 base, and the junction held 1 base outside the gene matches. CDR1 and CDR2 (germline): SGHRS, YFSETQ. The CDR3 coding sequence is TGCGCCAGCAATAGCGGGGGGAACACCGGGGAGCTGTTTTTT. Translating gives CASNSGGNTGELFF.

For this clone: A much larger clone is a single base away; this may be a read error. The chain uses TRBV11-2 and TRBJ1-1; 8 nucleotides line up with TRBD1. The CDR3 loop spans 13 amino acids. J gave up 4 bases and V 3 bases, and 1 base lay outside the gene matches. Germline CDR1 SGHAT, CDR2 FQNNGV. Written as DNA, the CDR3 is TGTGCCAGCAGCTTGACAGGGGCCACTGAAGCTTTCTTT. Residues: CASSLTGATEAFF.